The next 26 T cell receptor beta chains were all read from a single sample in a study of graft-versus-host responses after intestinal transplantation. No cognate antigen is known for these TCRs. The assay was immunoSEQ multiplex PCR, and TCRdb's table has in-frame clones only and misses some. Of over 100,000 clones listed, about 90% were seen once; the top ten hold roughly 1%. Sample: unstimulated CD4+ T cells sorted from spleen or lymph node cells, taken before intestinal transplant. The receptors originated from a human donor who received an intestinal transplant.

The genes are TRBV12-5 and TRBJ2-1; D might be TRBD1 or TRBD2, each matching 5 bases. Per the germline V gene, CDR1 is LGHNT and CDR2 is FRNRAP. The CDR3 runs 15 residues. The germline V and J ends were trimmed by 5 bases and 4 bases, with 15 bases remaining between them. Written as DNA, the CDR3 is TGTGCTAGTGGTCGGACCGGGGCCTCATACAATGAGCAGTTCTTC. Translating it yields CASGRTGASYNEQFF.

CDR3 in DNA: TGTGCCAGCAGTCAAACCGGGGGCCAAGAGACCCAGTACTTC. This codes for CASSQTGGQETQYF. The V and J genes are TRBV7-7 and TRBJ2-5, with D possibly TRBD2 on 6 matching bases. CDR1 is SSHAT and CDR2 is FNYEAQ in the germline V gene (reference sequence). This CDR3 is built from 14 residues. Deletions cut 6 bases from V and 1 base from J, with 12 bases between.

This clone was seen a single time. The V call is TRBV7-9, the J call TRBJ1-1, with a possible D match to TRBD1 (5 bases). Trimming took off 5 bases at V and 3 bases at J, with 13 bases between the two ends. The CDR3 consists of 14 residues. CDR1 is SEHNR and CDR2 is FQNEAQ in the germline V gene (reference sequence). The CDR3 DNA reads as TGTGCCAGCAGCCCGGGACGGGGGGACACTGAAGCTTTCTTT. This codes for CASSPGRGDTEAFF. The full variable domain, its missing parts supplied by reference TRBV7-9 and TRBJ1-1, is DTGVSQNPRHKITKRGQNVTFRCDPISEHNRLYWYRQTLGQGPEFLTYFQNEAQLEKSRLLSDRFSAERPKGSFSTLEIQRTEQGDSAMYLCASSPGRGDTEAFFGQGTRLTVV.

The chain joins TRBV4-1 to TRBJ2-2, with D maybe TRBD1 (6 bases). The germline CDR1 and CDR2 sequences are MGHRA and YSYEKL. This CDR3 comprises 16 residues. V lost 0 bases and J 4 bases, leaving 12 bases between the germline ends. The CDR3 bases are TGCGCCAGCAGCCAAGAGCAACAGGGCCCCACCGGGGAGCTGTTTTTT. Amino acid sequence: CASSQEQQGPTGELFF.

This clone has only one observation. The CDR3 region has the DNA TGTGCCAGCAGCGAAACGACTAGCGGGGAGACCTACGAGCAGTACTTC. As protein: CASSETTSGETYEQYF. This chain connects TRBV11-2 to TRBJ2-7; 11 nucleotides agree with TRBD2. The V gene's germline CDR1 is SGHAT and CDR2 FQNNGV. V lost 5 bases and J lost 2; bases outside the gene matches: 8. The CDR3 length is 16 residues.

V is TRBV2 and J is TRBJ2-3; 10 bases agree with TRBD1. Trimming took 2 bases from V and 4 from J; bases not matched to a gene: 3. The CDR3 contains 15 residues. Germline-derived CDR1 and CDR2 are SNHLY and FYNNEI. Here the CDR3 DNA reads TGTGCCAGCAGTGAACCCGGGACAGGGGCAGATACGCAGTATTTT. Translation: CASSEPGTGADTQYF.

The chain joins TRBV7-9 to TRBJ1-2; no firm D call. There are 12 residues in the CDR3. V shed 1 base and J shed 3 bases, with 3 bases lying between them. CDR1 SEHNR and CDR2 FQNEAQ come from the germline V gene (reference sequence). CDR3 residues: CASSLEHYGYTF. CDR3 bases: TGTGCCAGCAGCTTAGAACACTATGGCTACACCTTC.

The chain uses TRBV11-2 and TRBJ2-3; the D gene is possibly TRBD2 (6 bases). The CDR3 sequence is 16 residues long. Germline CDR1 reads SGHAT; CDR2 reads FQNNGV. The V end lost 3 bases, the J end lost 1 base, and 14 bases lay between the germline ends. The CDR3 bases are TGTGCCAGCAGCTTCGACGGGGGACTTCGCACAGATACGCAGTATTTT. Translated, it gives CASSFDGGLRTDTQYF.

This clone was seen only once. This chain uses TRBV7-9 with TRBJ2-7, with D possibly TRBD2 on 6 matching bases. Germline V lookup: CDR1 SEHNR, CDR2 FQNEAQ (reference sequence). Trimming removed 2 bases from V and 6 bases from J, with 11 bases in between. This CDR3 is 13 amino acids long. CDR3 region: CASSLPAGREQYF. In DNA, the CDR3 is TGTGCCAGCAGCTTACCGGCGGGACGCGAGCAGTACTTC.

The chain has TRBV7-2 and TRBJ2-7; maybe TRBD2 (6 bases). The CDR3 runs to 14 residues. Germline V gene lookup returns CDR1 SGHTA and CDR2 FQGNSA. V was trimmed by 1 base and J by 5 bases, leaving 12 bases between them. Written as DNA, the CDR3 is TGTGCCAGCAGCTTAGATGGGGGGTTCGACGAGCAGTACTTC. This codes for CASSLDGGFDEQYF.

This chain uses TRBV5-4 with TRBJ2-5, with 8 nucleotides matching TRBD1. Germline CDR1 is SGHNT and CDR2 is YYREEE (reference sequence). There are 13 residues in the CDR3. After removal of 0 bases from V and 5 bases from J, the junction contained 0 bases not matched to a gene. CDR3 bases: TGTGCCAGCAGCTTGGGACAGGGGGAGACCCAGTACTTC. Encoded protein: CASSLGQGETQYF.

V usage is TRBV7-9 and J usage is TRBJ2-7, with a possible D match to TRBD2 (7 bases). The CDR3 consists of 15 residues. Germline CDR1 reads SEHNR; CDR2 reads FQNEAQ (reference sequence). The V end lost 5 bases, the J end lost 6 bases, and 20 bases lay between the germline ends. CDR3 residues: CASSKGVGGLGEQYF. CDR3 nucleotides: TGTGCCAGCAGCAAAGGAGTGGGGGGGCTCGGCGAGCAGTACTTC.

The chain links TRBV5-6 to TRBJ2-7; 13 bases line up with TRBD2. The germline gives CDR1 SGHDT, CDR2 YYEEEE. Trimming at V came to 0 bases and at J to 5 bases, leaving 5 bases not matched to a gene. The CDR3 is made up of 16 amino acids. CDR3 coding DNA: TGTGCCAGCAGCTTGGGCACTAGCGGGAGGGTCCACGAGCAGTACTTC. Translated: CASSLGTSGRVHEQYF.

The chain has TRBV7-9 and TRBJ2-5, with TRBD1 identical over 7 bases. The junction had 4 bases not matched to a gene; V was cut back by 3 bases and J by 0 bases. This CDR3 has 15 residues. Germline lookup yields CDR1 SEHNR and CDR2 FQNEAQ (reference sequence). CDR3 coding DNA: TGTGCCAGCAGCTTCCAACAGGGGTACCAAGAGACCCAGTACTTC. It yields the protein CASSFQQGYQETQYF.

This rearrangement joins TRBV5-1 to TRBJ2-1; 8 bases are a match to TRBD2. J was trimmed by 7 bases and V by 3 bases; bases with no gene match: 9. There are 15 residues in the CDR3. Looked up from germline, CDR1 is SGHRS and CDR2 is YFSETQ. This CDR3 is CASSSGSGARNEQFF. The CDR3 DNA follows: TGCGCCAGCAGCTCCGGTAGCGGGGCGAGAAATGAGCAGTTCTTC.

CDR3 nucleotides: TGCGCCAGCAGCTCTACAGGGGACTCTGGAAACACCATATATTTT. The encoded protein is CASSSTGDSGNTIYF. The rearrangement links TRBV10-1 to TRBJ1-3, with 7 bases lining up with TRBD1. V shed 6 bases, J shed 0 bases, and the junction held 5 bases outside the gene matches. CDR1 is WNHNN, CDR2 SYGVQD, per germline (reference sequence). This CDR3 is built from 15 residues.

This clone was picked up one time. The rearrangement uses TRBV4-1 and TRBJ1-6; D is unresolved. The CDR3 spans 20 residues. V lost 3 bases, J lost 0 bases, and 21 bases lay in between. The germline gives CDR1 MGHRA, CDR2 YSYEKL. CDR3 protein: CASSHDRASDISSYNSPLHF. The CDR3 bases are TGCGCCAGCAGCCACGACCGGGCCAGCGACATAAGCTCCTATAATTCACCCCTCCACTTT.

V is TRBV2 and J is TRBJ1-1; D is undetermined. The germline V gene has CDR1 SNHLY and CDR2 FYNNEI. The CDR3 consists of 13 residues. The V end lost 4 bases, the J end lost 2 bases, and 8 bases lay between the germline ends. The CDR3 spells CASSVHTNTEAFF. The DNA for the CDR3 is TGTGCCAGCAGTGTGCATACCAACACTGAAGCTTTCTTT.

The J gene is TRBJ2-1, the V gene TRBV5-4, with D unclear. The length of the CDR3 is 16 residues. Looked up from germline, CDR1 is SGHNT and CDR2 is YYREEE (reference sequence). Trimming pared 3 bases from V and 5 bases from J, leaving 18 bases between. CDR3 in DNA: TGTGCCAGCAGCTCCTCAGCCTCTGCCGTAGACAATGAGCAGTTCTTC. Its translation is CASSSSASAVDNEQFF. The entire variable domain, with the rest obtained from reference TRBV5-4 and TRBJ2-1, is as follows: ETGVTQSPTHLIKTRGQQVTLRCSSQSGHNTVSWYQQALGQGPQFIFQYYREEENGRGNFPPRFSGLQFPNYSSELNVNALELDDSALYLCASSSSASAVDNEQFFGPGTRLTVL.

The chain recombines TRBV12-2 with TRBJ2-1; whether TRBD2, the table's D call, matches the DNA was not checked. TRBV12-2 is marked as a pseudogene. The CDR3 covers 18 residues. As DNA, the CDR3 is TGTGCAAGTCGCTTAGACGGGAGGGACCCGCGATCCTACAATGAGCAGTTCTTC. This sequence encodes CASRLDGRDPRSYNEQFF.

The count of this clone is one. V usage is TRBV18 and J usage is TRBJ1-1; D ambiguous. Trimming stripped 3 bases from V and 4 bases from J, with 12 bases between. The V gene's germline CDR1 is KGHSH and CDR2 LQKENI. The CDR3 consists of 14 residues. CDR3 coding DNA: TGTGCCAGCTCACCGAGAGATAGGAGCACTGAAGCTTTCTTT. It yields the protein CASSPRDRSTEAFF.

The rearrangement joins TRBV10-3 to TRBJ2-3; D unresolved. Trimming stripped 2 bases from V and 0 bases from J, with 9 bases between. The germline CDR1 and CDR2 sequences are ENHRY and SYGVKD. This CDR3 comprises 15 residues. In DNA form, the CDR3 reads TGTGCCATCAGTGAGCAAGCGACTAGCACAGATACGCAGTATTTT. Its translation: CAISEQATSTDTQYF.

The chain uses TRBV7-3 and TRBJ2-2; D ambiguous. The CDR3 length is 16 residues. Germline V gene sequence: CDR1 SGHTA, CDR2 FQGTGA. Deletions cut 5 bases from V and 2 bases from J, with 15 bases between. CDR3 protein: CASSPYHEINTGELFF. The CDR3 region has the DNA TGTGCCAGCAGCCCATACCACGAGATTAACACCGGGGAGCTGTTTTTT.

This clone occurred a few times. The chain carries TRBV5-6 and TRBJ2-7; D is possibly TRBD1 (6 bases). V was cut by 4 bases and J by 3 bases, with 20 bases left in between. The CDR3 loop spans 16 amino acids. The germline CDR1 and CDR2 sequences are SGHDT and YYEEEE. Written as DNA, the CDR3 is TGTGCCAGCAGCAGTCCCCCTGACAGAGGGGGCTACGAGCAGTACTTC. Residues: CASSSPPDRGGYEQYF. The complete variable domain, with remaining parts taken from reference TRBV5-6 and TRBJ2-7, reads DAGVTQSPTHLIKTRGQQVTLRCSPKSGHDTVSWYQQALGQGPQFIFQYYEEEERQRGNFPDRFSGHQFPNYSSELNVNALLLGDSALYLCASSSPPDRGGYEQYFGPGTRLTVT.

This chain joins TRBV4-2 and TRBJ2-3; 8 nucleotides align to TRBD2. Trimming removed 0 bases from V and 4 bases from J; junction bases left unmatched: 6. CDR3 length: 16 residues. Looked up from germline, CDR1 is LGHNA and CDR2 is YNFKEQ. CDR3 sequence (DNA): TGTGCCAGCAGCCAAGAGGGCGGGGGGCTCCCAGATACGCAGTATTTT. Amino acid sequence: CASSQEGGGLPDTQYF.

Points on this clone: Other DNA sequences in the sample encode the same CDR3. This chain links TRBV5-1 with TRBJ2-3; TRBD2 aligns across 7 bases. V lost 4 bases, J lost 2 bases, and 7 bases stayed unmatched. CDR1 and CDR2 (germline): SGHRS, YFSETQ. The CDR3 consists of 15 residues. The CDR3 reads CASSPVAGYTDTQYF. The CDR3, as DNA: TGCGCCAGCAGCCCAGTAGCGGGTTACACAGATACGCAGTATTTT.